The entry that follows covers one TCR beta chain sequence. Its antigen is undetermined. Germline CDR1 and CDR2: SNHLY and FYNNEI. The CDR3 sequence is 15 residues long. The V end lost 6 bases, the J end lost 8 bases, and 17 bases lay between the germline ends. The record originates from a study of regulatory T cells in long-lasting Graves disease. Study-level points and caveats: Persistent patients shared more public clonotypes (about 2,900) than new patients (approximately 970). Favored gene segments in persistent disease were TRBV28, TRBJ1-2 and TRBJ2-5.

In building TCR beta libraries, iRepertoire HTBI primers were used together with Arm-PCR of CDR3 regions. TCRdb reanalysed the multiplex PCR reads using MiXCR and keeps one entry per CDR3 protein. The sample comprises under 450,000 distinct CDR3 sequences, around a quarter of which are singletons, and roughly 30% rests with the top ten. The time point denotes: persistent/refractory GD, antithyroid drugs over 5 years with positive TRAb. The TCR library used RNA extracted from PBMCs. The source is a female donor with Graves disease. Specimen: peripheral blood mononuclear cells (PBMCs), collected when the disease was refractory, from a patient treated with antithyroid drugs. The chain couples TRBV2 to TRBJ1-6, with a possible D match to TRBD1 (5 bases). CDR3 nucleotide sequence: TGTGCCAGCAGCTTAGGTGGGGGACCCGATTCACCCCTCCACTTT. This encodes CASSLGGGPDSPLHF.